This TCR beta chain was retrieved from a study of blood T cell repertoires in COVID-19. Across the study: Collection of acute and convalescent COVID-19 samples took place in the United States, Italy and Spain.

In its sample, this clone was seen once. This CDR3 is built from 15 residues. Germline CDR1 and CDR2: KGHSH and LQKENI. The J segment lost 6 bases and the V segment lost 3 bases, leaving 8 bases of the junction unmatched. Original handling: The authors estimated nucleated cell counts from reference gene primer amplification. Clones were read by immunoSEQ multiplex PCR, and TCRdb kept only the in-frame ones, dropping some. The V and J calls and clone size are taken from that table; D and trimming were inferred from the DNA. The table includes under 250,000 clones, about 87% detected once. The sequenced sample consisted of peripheral blood. This chain connects TRBV18 to TRBJ1-2; 9 bases are shared with TRBD1. The TCR originated in a woman aged 70-85 years with active or convalescent COVID-19. The CDR3 nucleotides are TGTGCCAGCTCACCCATCGAGGACAGGGGAAATGGCTACACCTTC. This translates into CASSPIEDRGNGYTF.